A single sample is the source of the 2 T cell receptor beta chains below, sequenced in a study of OX40 agonist ivuxolimab in advanced cancers. Only in-frame clones appear in the TCRdb table, and some are missing; sequencing was by immunoSEQ multiplex PCR. The data hold approximately 17,000 clones, with about nine tenths observed a single time. Here the sequenced sample was CD4+ or CD8+ T cells sorted from blood, taken in a trial of the OX40 agonist ivuxolimab. The receptors were gathered from an adult with an advanced solid tumor such as melanoma, head and neck, liver or kidney cancer.

Written as DNA, the CDR3 is TGTGCCAGCAGTTCCACCTACGAGCAGTACTTC. Translation: CASSSTYEQYF. The chain recombines TRBV6-5 with TRBJ2-7; D not resolved. V shed 4 bases and J shed 2 bases, with 3 bases lying between them. Germline V gene data show CDR1 as MNHEY and CDR2 as SVGAGI. The CDR3 contains 11 residues.

This chain joins TRBV19 and TRBJ2-1; TRBD1 agrees at 9 bases. The germline CDR1 and CDR2 sequences are LNHDA and SQIVND (reference sequence). Trimming took 5 bases from V and 7 from J; bases not matched to a gene: 9. The CDR3 is made up of 15 amino acids. The CDR3 DNA is TGTGCCAGTAGTCCCTACAGGGGGCCATTGAATGAGCAGTTCTTC. Translation: CASSPYRGPLNEQFF. The whole variable domain, remainder taken from reference TRBV19 and TRBJ2-1, is DGGITQSPKYLFRKEGQNVTLSCEQNLNHDAMYWYRQDPGQGLRLIYYSQIVNDFQKGDIAEGYSVSREKKESFPLTVTSAQKNPTAFYLCASSPYRGPLNEQFFGPGTRLTVL.